The clone carrying this TCR beta chain was recorded once. Per the original methods: Amplifying reference gene primers gave estimates of nucleated cell counts. Measured with immunoSEQ multiplex PCR; TCRdb has only the in-frame clones, and not every one. The V and J calls and clone size are taken from that table; D and trimming were inferred from the DNA. The table has 37,000 or so clones, approximately 91% seen once; the top ten hold 5.5% to 7.5%. The sample comes from a study of blood T cell repertoires in COVID-19. Study details: Acute and convalescent COVID-19 specimens originated in the United States, Italy and Spain. Nucleic acid was either cDNA or gDNA, and it came from T cells, B-cell-depleted T cells, or PBMCs.

Germline CDR1 LGHDT, CDR2 YNNKEL (reference sequence). This CDR3 region has 14 residues. With 4 bases clipped from V and 6 bases from J, the junction kept 5 bases outside the gene matches. This chain uses TRBV3-1 (or the pseudogene TRBV3-2) with TRBJ2-5; 10 bases are shared with TRBD2. This TCR was recovered from a human donor in a cohort sampled during active COVID-19. What was sequenced was peripheral blood. The CDR3: CASSLSGGRKTQYF. Written as DNA, the CDR3 is TGTGCCAGCAGCCTTAGCGGGGGGCGTAAGACCCAGTACTTC.